This T cell receptor (beta chain) was found in a study of shared clonotypes between healthy human individuals. Study summary: With ages of 18 to 49, the donors were a couple of women and three men. Study-wide findings and caveats: Non-shared clonotypes had lower generation probabilities than clonotypes shared by all four sorted-subset donors.

Trimming removed 7 bases at V and 5 bases at J, with 17 bases between. The CDR3 is 15 amino acids. The germline CDR1 and CDR2 sequences are KGHSH and LQKENI. Donors comprised healthy HIV-negative adults lacking recent acute infections or vaccinations. This clone was observed once. What it binds is not known. The protocol was immunoSEQ multiplex PCR, while the TCRdb copy is restricted to in-frame clones and leaves out a portion. This table holds approximately 1,000,000 clones, about 80% found once. This clonotype was sampled from a man between 18 and 29 years old in good health. Some clones in this sample may be carry-over from other donors' samples. The chain combines TRBV18 with TRBJ1-4; D call uncertain. The source material was memory CD4+ T cells from PBMCs. Subset meaning: CD45RA-negative fraction. CDR3 nucleotides: TGTGCCAGCTGGCGAGGGCCGATACTAAATGAAAAACTGTTTTTT. This gives the protein CASWRGPILNEKLFF.